Below are 18 T cell receptor beta chains sequenced from a single sample in a study of blood T cells in healthy people across ages. For the second PCR, which ran for roughly 7 to 11 cycles, a sample-barcoded 5' primer and a J-beta primer mix were used. TCRdb fed the 5' RACE reads into MiXCR, producing one record per CDR3 protein. The table has approximately 2,000,000 distinct CDR3 sequences, approximately 40% seen once. Sequences were obtained from blood. These receptors originate from a human donor in good health.

This clonotype was detected a few times. The V and J genes are TRBV27 and TRBJ1-2, with D possibly TRBD1 on 5 matching bases. The germline V gene encodes CDR1 MNHEY and CDR2 SMNVEV (reference sequence). The CDR3 loop spans 13 amino acids. V lost 6 bases to trimming and J lost 5 bases, with 13 bases between them. This chain's CDR3 is CASRFTGDYGYTF. As DNA, the CDR3 is TGTGCCAGCAGATTCACAGGAGATTATGGCTACACCTTC.

This clonotype was recorded a few times. DNA of the CDR3: TGTGCCAGCAGCCAAGCCCCGGACAGCGCCTACGAGCAGTACTTC. It codes for CASSQAPDSAYEQYF. The chain couples TRBV3-1 to TRBJ2-7; possibly TRBD1 for D (6 bases). CDR3 length equals 15 residues. The germline CDR1 and CDR2 sequences are LGHDT and YNNKEL (reference sequence). V was clipped by 1 base and J by 2 bases, with 12 bases between them.

The gene calls are TRBV5-5 and TRBJ2-4; D remains unclear. Near its end, the DNA agrees better with TRBJ2-7, so the J call may be wrong. This CDR3 is built from 13 residues. Per germline, CDR1 SGHKS and CDR2 YYEKEE (reference sequence). CDR3 in DNA: TGTGCCAGCAGCTTGGACCCTTTTGACGAGCAGTACTTC. Translation gives CASSLDPFDEQYF.

The V gene is TRBV29-1, the J gene TRBJ2-4, with TRBD1 identical over 8 bases. Germline-derived CDR1 and CDR2 are SQVTM and ANQGSEA. V lost 1 base, J lost 12 bases, and 8 bases stayed unmatched. The CDR3 covers 13 residues. DNA for the CDR3: TGCAGCGTTGAAGTTCTCGGGACAGGCACTCAGTACTTC. Its protein product is CSVEVLGTGTQYF.

This clonotype occurred a few times. One end of the junction does not line up with germline, which may come from a read error. The chain recombines TRBV20-1 with TRBJ2-6, with D perhaps matching TRBD1 (5 bases). The CDR3 extends over 15 amino acids. The germline V gene encodes CDR1 DFQATT and CDR2 SNEGSKA (reference sequence). The chain's CDR3 is CSARDSRSGANVLTF. In DNA, the CDR3 is TGCAGTGCCAGAGACAGCCGCTCTGGGGCCAACGTCCTGACTTTC.

The sample holds many counts of this clonotype. The chain uses TRBV5-1 and TRBJ2-7; D perhaps matches TRBD2 (5 bases). Between the trimmed V and J ends, which lost 4 bases and 0 bases, there was a span of 11 bases. Germline CDR1 reads SGHRS; CDR2 reads YFSETQ. CDR3 length: 14 residues. CDR3 in DNA: TGCGCCAGCAGCACCGAAGCGGCCTCCTACGAGCAGTACTTC. Its translation: CASSTEAASYEQYF.

In regard to this clonotype: At one end the junction does not follow the germline gene, possibly because of a read error. V is TRBV5-1 and J is TRBJ2-6, with D perhaps matching TRBD1 (5 bases). Looked up from germline, CDR1 is SGHRS and CDR2 is YFSETQ. The CDR3 runs 14 residues. The CDR3 protein is CASSFDGGANVRTF. The CDR3 DNA follows: TGCGCCAGCAGCTTCGATGGTGGGGCCAACGTCCGGACTTTC.

Comment on this clonotype: Relative to the germline gene, one junction end is altered; a read error may explain this. The chain employs TRBV12-3 or TRBV12-4 and TRBJ1-1; TRBD1 agrees at 7 bases. CDR3 length: 13 amino acids. CDR3 region: CASSLTGLTEVFF. The CDR3 DNA follows: TGTGCCAGCAGTCTGACAGGGCTAACTGAAGTTTTCTTT.

This clonotype was recorded once. The V gene is TRBV7-9, the J gene TRBJ1-1, with a possible D match to TRBD1 (5 bases). The CDR3 has 15 amino acids. Trimming pared 3 bases from V and 4 bases from J, leaving 15 bases between. Germline V gene sequence: CDR1 SEHNR, CDR2 FQNEAQ (reference sequence). CDR3 in amino acids: CASSFPYLGGTEAFF. For the CDR3, the DNA is TGTGCCAGCAGCTTTCCATATCTTGGGGGCACTGAAGCTTTCTTT.

V gene TRBV24-1 combines with J gene TRBJ1-1, with 8 bases that match TRBD1. V shed 4 bases and J 4 bases; nucleotides not matched to a gene: 1. Looked up from germline, CDR1 is KGHDR and CDR2 is SFDVKD. This CDR3 is 13 amino acids long. CDR3 in DNA: TGTGCCACCAGTGAGGGGACAGGCACTGAAGCTTTCTTT. Translated, it gives CATSEGTGTEAFF.

This clonotype appeared a few times. The chain uses TRBV6-5 and TRBJ1-2; the match to TRBD1 covers 7 bases. V was clipped by 2 bases and J by 4 bases; unmatched bases: 4. CDR1 and CDR2 from the germline V gene are MNHEY and SVGAGI. The CDR3 has 14 amino acids. The CDR3 spells CASSYQGTAYGYTF. The CDR3 DNA reads as TGTGCCAGCAGTTACCAAGGGACAGCCTATGGCTACACCTTC.

This clonotype was found a few times. The V and J genes are TRBV7-3 and TRBJ2-1; either TRBD1 or TRBD2 may supply D (6 bases each). In germline, CDR1 is SGHTA, CDR2 FQGTGA. The CDR3 is made up of 15 amino acids. V was pared by 5 bases and J by 5 bases, with 16 bases between. CDR3 DNA: TGTGCCAGCAGCCCCGACCGTGGGGGGCACAATGAGCAGTTCTTC. Its protein product is CASSPDRGGHNEQFF. The full variable domain, in which reference TRBV7-3 and TRBJ2-1 provide the parts outside the CDR3, is GAGVSQTPSNKVTEKGKYVELRCDPISGHTALYWYRQSLGQGPEFLIYFQGTGAADDSGLPNDRFFAVRPEGSVSTLKIQRTERGDSAVYLCASSPDRGGHNEQFFGPGTRLTVL.

The V and J genes are TRBV4-1 and TRBJ1-1, with D maybe TRBD1 (5 bases). V lost 4 bases to trimming and J lost 9 bases, with 12 bases between them. In germline, CDR1 is MGHRA, CDR2 YSYEKL. The CDR3 contains 12 residues. CDR3 protein: CASSLAGHQAFF. In DNA form, the CDR3 reads TGCGCCAGCAGCCTAGCGGGGCATCAAGCTTTCTTT.

The chain employs TRBV4-3 and TRBJ1-2; 7 nucleotides match TRBD1. This CDR3 contains 14 residues. V lost 5 bases to trimming and J lost 8 bases; unmatched junction nucleotides: 11. Germline assignment: CDR1 LGHNA and CDR2 YSLEER. CDR3 region: CASSNRREGAGYTF. As DNA, the CDR3 is TGCGCCAGCAGCAACCGTCGGGAGGGGGCAGGCTACACCTTC.

The CDR3 is CASSLGRGQGRSYEQYF. In DNA, the CDR3 is TGTGCCAGCAGCTTAGGGCGGGGACAGGGCCGCTCCTACGAGCAGTACTTC. The J gene is TRBJ2-7, the V gene TRBV13; the match to TRBD1 covers 9 bases. V lost 0 bases to trimming and J lost 0 bases; unmatched junction nucleotides: 6. Germline values: CDR1 PRHDT, CDR2 FYEKMQ (reference sequence). The CDR3 is 17 amino acids.

The rearrangement joins TRBV20-1 to TRBJ2-1; 8 bases are a match to TRBD1. The CDR3 consists of 16 residues. Losses at the gene ends were 0 bases for V and 5 bases for J; bases not matched to a gene: 9. Germline-derived CDR1 and CDR2 are DFQATT and SNEGSKA (reference sequence). The CDR3 coding sequence is TGCAGTGCTAGAGATCAGGGCAGGGGGCGGAACAATGAGCAGTTCTTC. It is translated as CSARDQGRGRNNEQFF.

As to this clonotype: An end of the junction differs from the germline gene, which may be a read error. The chain has TRBV7-7 and TRBJ2-1, with TRBD1 as a possible D gene (5 bases). This CDR3 region has 14 residues. Germline CDR1 and CDR2: SSHAT and FNYEAQ (reference sequence). The CDR3 region is CASSLGEGSNEQFF. The CDR3 region has the DNA TGTGCTAGCAGCTTAGGGGAAGGTTCCAATGAGCAGTTCTTC.

The chain joins TRBV20-1 to TRBJ2-5; D possibly corresponds to TRBD2 (6 bases). CDR3 length equals 18 residues. V lost 1 base and J 2 bases, leaving 23 bases between the germline ends. Germline loops: CDR1 DFQATT, CDR2 SNEGSKA (reference sequence). CDR3 amino acids: CSARGPLVGGVRQETQYF. The CDR3 DNA sequence: TGCAGTGCTAGAGGACCTCTTGTGGGGGGAGTGCGGCAAGAGACCCAGTACTTC.